Described below is a single T cell receptor (beta chain) sequence and its context. Trimming left V 2 bases short and J 6 bases short, with 11 bases between. The CDR3 covers 13 residues. From germline, CDR1 is GTSNPN and CDR2 SVGIG (reference sequence). This specimen comes from a study of cytomegalovirus exposure and HLA in healthy donors. This table comes from immunoSEQ multiplex PCR, and its TCRdb copy is limited to in-frame clones, with some not included. The table includes approximately 200,000 clones, roughly three quarters detected once. The V call is TRBV30, the J call TRBJ1-5; D is ambiguous. This clonotype was obtained from a woman in her twenties or thirties in good health and CMV-seronegative. The sequenced material came from PBMCs. The CDR3 region has the DNA TGTGCCTGGAGTCGTACCCCGGTTCAGCCCCAGCATTTT. Translation gives CAWSRTPVQPQHF. Full variable domain (remainder filled in from reference TRBV30 and TRBJ1-5): SQTIHQWPATLVQPVGSPLSLECTVEGTSNPNLYWYRQAAGRGLQLLFYSVGIGQISSEVPQNLSASRPQDRQFILSSKKLLLSDSGFYLCAWSRTPVQPQHFGDGTRLSIL.